This entry concerns a single T cell receptor (beta chain). Researchers ran the PCR with 60 Vbeta and 13 Jbeta primers. TCRdb's table, derived via immunoSEQ multiplex PCR, lists solely in-frame clones and lacks some. The sample lists 150,000 to 250,000 clones, approximately 85% occurring once. The data derive from a study of cytomegalovirus exposure and HLA in healthy donors. This CDR3 comprises 16 residues. V gave up 3 bases and J gave up 2 bases, with 14 bases separating them. Germline V gene sequence: CDR1 MRHNA, CDR2 SNTAGT. The sequence derives from a girl between 10 and 17 years old in good health and CMV-seropositive. This chain connects TRBV6-4 to TRBJ2-1; D not certain. Sequenced material: PBMCs. The CDR3 is CASSESHQPTYNEQFF. The CDR3 bases are TGTGCCAGCAGTGAATCACACCAACCCACCTACAATGAGCAGTTCTTC.